This T cell receptor (beta chain) was recorded in a study of T cell changes during pregnancy in multiple sclerosis. The assay was immunoSEQ multiplex PCR, and TCRdb's table has in-frame clones only and misses some. The sample shows more than 55,000 clones, around 92% of them seen only once. The CDR3 sequence is 13 residues long. V lost 5 bases and J lost 8; bases outside the gene matches: 5. Germline loops: CDR1 SGHTA, CDR2 FQGTGA. Sequencing was performed on peripheral blood, taken in the first trimester of pregnancy. The sequence was obtained from a female donor with multiple sclerosis, enrolled in a pregnancy study. The chain carries TRBV7-3 and TRBJ1-2; TRBD1 aligns across 10 bases. The CDR3: CASSPTGGGGYTF. The CDR3 DNA reads as TGTGCCAGCAGCCCGACAGGGGGCGGAGGCTACACCTTC.